The present entry profiles one TCR beta chain with its context. CDR1 and CDR2 from the germline V gene are ENHRY and SYGVKD. V was clipped by 6 bases and J by 7 bases, with 12 bases between them. This CDR3 region has 12 residues. The data derive from a study of identical twins. TCRdb fed the 5' RACE reads into MiXCR, producing one record per CDR3 protein. The table shows about 690,000 distinct CDR3 sequences, with around 6% occurring only once. This rearrangement joins TRBV10-3 to TRBJ1-1; perhaps TRBD1 as D (6 bases). Sequenced sample: naive T cells sorted from blood. The sequence was collected from a man aged 18-30 years in good health. DNA of the CDR3: TGTGCCATCAGCGAACAGGGTAATGAAGCTTTCTTT. Its protein product is CAISEQGNEAFF.